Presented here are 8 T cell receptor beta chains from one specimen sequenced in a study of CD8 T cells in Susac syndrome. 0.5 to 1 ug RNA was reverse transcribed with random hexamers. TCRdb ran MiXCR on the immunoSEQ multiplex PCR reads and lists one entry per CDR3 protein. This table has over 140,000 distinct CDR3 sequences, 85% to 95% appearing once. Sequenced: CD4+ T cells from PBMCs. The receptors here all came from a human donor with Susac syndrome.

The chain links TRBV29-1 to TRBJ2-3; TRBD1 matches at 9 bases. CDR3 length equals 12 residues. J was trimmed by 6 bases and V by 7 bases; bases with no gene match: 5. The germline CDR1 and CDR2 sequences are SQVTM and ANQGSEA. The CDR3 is CSARQGGDTQYF. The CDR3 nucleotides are TGCAGCGCTCGACAGGGGGGCGATACGCAGTATTTT.

CDR3 sequence reads: CAWSAGAGNTIYF. The CDR3, as DNA: TGTGCCTGGAGTGCAGGGGCCGGAAACACCATATATTTT. This sequence joins TRBV30 and TRBJ1-3; weak D call: TRBD1 (6 bases). The germline V gene encodes CDR1 GTSNPN and CDR2 SVGIG (reference sequence). The V and J ends lost 1 base and 4 bases respectively, with 8 bases between them. This CDR3 spans 13 amino acids.

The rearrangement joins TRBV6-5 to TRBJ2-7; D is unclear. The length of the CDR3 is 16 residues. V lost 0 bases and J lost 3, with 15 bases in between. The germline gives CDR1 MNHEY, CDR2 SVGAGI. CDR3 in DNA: TGTGCCAGCAGTTACTCGTCAGGCCAGCGCGACTACGAGCAGTACTTC. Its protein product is CASSYSSGQRDYEQYF.

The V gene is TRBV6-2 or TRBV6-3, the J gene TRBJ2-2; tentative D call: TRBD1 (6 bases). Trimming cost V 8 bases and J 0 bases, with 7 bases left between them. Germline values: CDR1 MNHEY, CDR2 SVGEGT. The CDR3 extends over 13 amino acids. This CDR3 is CASQGTNTGELFF. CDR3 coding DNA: TGTGCCAGCCAGGGGACGAACACCGGGGAGCTGTTTTTT.

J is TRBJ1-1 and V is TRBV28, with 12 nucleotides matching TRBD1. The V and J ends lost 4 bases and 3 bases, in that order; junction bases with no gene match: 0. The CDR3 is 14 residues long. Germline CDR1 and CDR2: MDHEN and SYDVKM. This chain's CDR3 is CASSWDRGHTEAFF. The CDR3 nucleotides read TGTGCCAGCAGTTGGGACAGGGGGCACACTGAAGCTTTCTTT.

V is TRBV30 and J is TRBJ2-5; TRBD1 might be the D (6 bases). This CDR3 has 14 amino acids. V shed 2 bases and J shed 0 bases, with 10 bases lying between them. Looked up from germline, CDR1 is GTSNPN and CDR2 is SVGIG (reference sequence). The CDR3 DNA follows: TGTGCCTGGAGTAGAACAGGGAACCAAGAGACCCAGTACTTC. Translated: CAWSRTGNQETQYF.

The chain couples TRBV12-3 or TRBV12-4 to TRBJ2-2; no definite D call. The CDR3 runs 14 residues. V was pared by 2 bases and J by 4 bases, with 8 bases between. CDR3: CASSLSPRTGELFF. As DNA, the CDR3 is TGTGCCAGCAGTTTATCCCCGCGCACCGGGGAGCTGTTTTTT.

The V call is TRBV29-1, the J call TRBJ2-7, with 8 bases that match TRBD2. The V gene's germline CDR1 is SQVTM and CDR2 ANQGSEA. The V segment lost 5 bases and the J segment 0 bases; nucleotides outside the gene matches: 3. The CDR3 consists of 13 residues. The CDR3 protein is CSVPSGSSYEQYF. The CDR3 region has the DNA TGCAGCGTTCCTAGCGGGTCCTCCTACGAGCAGTACTTC.